This entry features one TCR beta chain sequence. Germline values: CDR1 LNHNV, CDR2 YYDKDF (reference sequence). The CDR3 has 18 residues. The V end was cut by 0 bases, the J end by 3 bases, with 20 bases between. The table came from immunoSEQ multiplex PCR; TCRdb's copy has only in-frame clones and leaves some out. The table lists 78,000 or so clones, 88% of them singletons. The data belong to a study of OX40 agonist ivuxolimab in advanced cancers. This TCR came from an adult with an advanced solid tumor such as melanoma, head and neck, liver or kidney cancer. The sequencing here drew on CD4+ or CD8+ T cells sorted from blood, taken in a trial of the OX40 agonist ivuxolimab. The V gene is TRBV15, the J gene TRBJ1-2, with D uncertain. CDR3 in amino acids: CATSRDLLGARNHYGYTF. The CDR3 region has the DNA TGTGCCACCAGCAGAGATCTTCTCGGAGCCAGGAACCACTATGGCTACACCTTC.